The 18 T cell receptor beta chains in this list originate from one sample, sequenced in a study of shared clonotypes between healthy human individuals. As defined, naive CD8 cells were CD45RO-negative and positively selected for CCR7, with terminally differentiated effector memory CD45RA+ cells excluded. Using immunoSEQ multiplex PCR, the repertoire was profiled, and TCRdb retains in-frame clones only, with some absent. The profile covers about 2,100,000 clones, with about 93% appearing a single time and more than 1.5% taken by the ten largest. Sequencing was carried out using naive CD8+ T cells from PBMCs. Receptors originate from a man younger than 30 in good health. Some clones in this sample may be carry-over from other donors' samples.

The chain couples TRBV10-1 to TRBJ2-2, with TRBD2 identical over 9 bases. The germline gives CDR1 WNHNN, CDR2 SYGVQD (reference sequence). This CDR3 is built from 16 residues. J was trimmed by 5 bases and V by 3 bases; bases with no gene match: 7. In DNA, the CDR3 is TGCGCCAGCAGTGAATTAGCGGGAGACCGAACCGGGGAGCTGTTTTTT. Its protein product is CASSELAGDRTGELFF.

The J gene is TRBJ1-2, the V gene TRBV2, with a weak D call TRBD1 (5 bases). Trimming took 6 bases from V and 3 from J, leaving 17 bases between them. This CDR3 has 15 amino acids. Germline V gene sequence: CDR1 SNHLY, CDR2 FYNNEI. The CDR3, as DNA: TGTGCCAGCAGCTGGGACCTTCAGGGCCACTATGGCTACACCTTC. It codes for CASSWDLQGHYGYTF.

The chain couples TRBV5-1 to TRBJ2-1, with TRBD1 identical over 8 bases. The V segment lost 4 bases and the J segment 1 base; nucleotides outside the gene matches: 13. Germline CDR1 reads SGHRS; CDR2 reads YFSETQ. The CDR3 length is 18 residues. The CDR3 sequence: CASSQYAGGVRSYNEQFF. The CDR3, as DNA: TGCGCCAGCAGCCAATACGCAGGGGGCGTGAGGTCCTACAATGAGCAGTTCTTC.

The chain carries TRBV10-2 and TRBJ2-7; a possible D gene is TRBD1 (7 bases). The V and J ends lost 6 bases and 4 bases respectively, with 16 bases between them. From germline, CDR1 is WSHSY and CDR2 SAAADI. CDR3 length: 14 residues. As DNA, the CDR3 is TGCGCCAGCAGCCTGGACAGGACTACTTACGAGCAGTACTTC. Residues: CASSLDRTTYEQYF.

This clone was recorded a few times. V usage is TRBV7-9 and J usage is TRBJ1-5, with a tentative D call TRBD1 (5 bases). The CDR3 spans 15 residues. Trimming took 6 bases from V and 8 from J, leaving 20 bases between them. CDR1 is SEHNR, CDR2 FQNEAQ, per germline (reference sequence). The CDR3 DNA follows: TGTGCCAGCAGTACCGTTGGGGAGGGGATAGAGCCCCAGCATTTT. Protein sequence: CASSTVGEGIEPQHF.

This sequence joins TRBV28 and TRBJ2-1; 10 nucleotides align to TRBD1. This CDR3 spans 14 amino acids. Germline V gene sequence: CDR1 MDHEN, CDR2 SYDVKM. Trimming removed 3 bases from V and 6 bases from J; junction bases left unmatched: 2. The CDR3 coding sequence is TGTGCCAGCAGTTTCCGGGACAGGGGCAATGAGCAGTTCTTC. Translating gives CASSFRDRGNEQFF.

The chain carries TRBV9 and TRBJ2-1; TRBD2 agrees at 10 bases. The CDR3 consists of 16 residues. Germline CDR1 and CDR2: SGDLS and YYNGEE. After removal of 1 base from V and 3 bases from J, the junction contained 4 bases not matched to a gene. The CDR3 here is CASSVHLAGVYNEQFF. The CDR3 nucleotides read TGTGCCAGCAGCGTACACCTAGCGGGGGTCTACAATGAGCAGTTCTTC.

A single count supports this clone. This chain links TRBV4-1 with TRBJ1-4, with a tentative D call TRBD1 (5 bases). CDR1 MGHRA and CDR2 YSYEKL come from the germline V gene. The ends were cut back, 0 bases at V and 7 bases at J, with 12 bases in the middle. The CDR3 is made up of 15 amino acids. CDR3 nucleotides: TGCGCCAGCAGCCAAGATTGGGGGGGAGCTGAAAAACTGTTTTTT. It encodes CASSQDWGGAEKLFF.

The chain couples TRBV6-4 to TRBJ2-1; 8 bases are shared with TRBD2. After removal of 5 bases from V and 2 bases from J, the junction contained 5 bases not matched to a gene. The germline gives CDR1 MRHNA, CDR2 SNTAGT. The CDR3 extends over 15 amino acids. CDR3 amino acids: CASSSTSAPYNEQFF. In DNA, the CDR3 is TGTGCCAGCAGTTCGACTAGCGCGCCCTACAATGAGCAGTTCTTC.

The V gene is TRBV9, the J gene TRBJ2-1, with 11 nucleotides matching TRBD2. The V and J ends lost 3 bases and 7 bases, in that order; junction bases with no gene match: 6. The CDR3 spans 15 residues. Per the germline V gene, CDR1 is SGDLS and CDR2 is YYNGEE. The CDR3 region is CASSATSGKGNEQFF. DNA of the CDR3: TGTGCCAGCAGCGCGACTAGCGGGAAGGGGAATGAGCAGTTCTTC.

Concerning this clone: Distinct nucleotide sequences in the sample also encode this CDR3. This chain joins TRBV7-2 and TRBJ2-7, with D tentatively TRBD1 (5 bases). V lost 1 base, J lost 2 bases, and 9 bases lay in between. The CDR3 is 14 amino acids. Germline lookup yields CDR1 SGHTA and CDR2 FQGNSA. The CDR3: CASSLVPGTYEQYF. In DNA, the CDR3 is TGTGCCAGCAGCTTAGTACCAGGGACCTACGAGCAGTACTTC.

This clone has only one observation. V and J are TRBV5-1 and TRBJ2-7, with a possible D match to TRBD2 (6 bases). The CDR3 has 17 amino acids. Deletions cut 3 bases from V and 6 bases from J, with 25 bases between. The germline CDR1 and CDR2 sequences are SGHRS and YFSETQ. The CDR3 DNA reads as TGCGCCAGCAGCTCCCCGGGGGTAGGAAAATCGTCGGGCGAGCAGTACTTC. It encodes CASSSPGVGKSSGEQYF.

DNA of the CDR3: TGTGCCAGCAGTCTCACCCTAGCGGGAGCCGAGCAGTACTTC. It yields the protein CASSLTLAGAEQYF. The chain is built from TRBV7-8 and TRBJ2-7; 10 positions agree with TRBD2. The CDR3 runs to 14 residues. The ends lost 6 bases at V and 6 bases at J; junction bases unmatched: 8. The germline gives CDR1 SGHVS, CDR2 FQNEAQ.

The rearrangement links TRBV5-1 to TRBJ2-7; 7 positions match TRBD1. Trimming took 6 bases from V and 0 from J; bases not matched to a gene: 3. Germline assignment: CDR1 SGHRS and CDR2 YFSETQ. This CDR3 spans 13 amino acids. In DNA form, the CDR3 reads TGCGCCAGCATGGGACAGAACTCCTACGAGCAGTACTTC. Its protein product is CASMGQNSYEQYF. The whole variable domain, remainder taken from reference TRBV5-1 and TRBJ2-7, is KAGVTQTPRYLIKTRGQQVTLSCSPISGHRSVSWYQQTPGQGLQFLFEYFSETQRNKGNFPGRFSGRQFSNSRSEMNVSTLELGDSALYLCASMGQNSYEQYFGPGTRLTVT.

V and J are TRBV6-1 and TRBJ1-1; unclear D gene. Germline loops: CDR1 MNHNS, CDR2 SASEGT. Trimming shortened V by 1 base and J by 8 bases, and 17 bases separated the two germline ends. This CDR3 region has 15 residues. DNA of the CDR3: TGTGCCAGCAGTGAAGTTGTAGGTTGGGTAGTCGAAGCTTTCTTT. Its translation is CASSEVVGWVVEAFF.

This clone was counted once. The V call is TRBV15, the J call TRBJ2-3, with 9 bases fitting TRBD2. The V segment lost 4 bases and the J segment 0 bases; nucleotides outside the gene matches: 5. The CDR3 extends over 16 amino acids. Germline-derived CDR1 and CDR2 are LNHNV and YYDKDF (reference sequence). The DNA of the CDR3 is TGTGCCACCAGCACTCGGACTAGCGTTAGCACAGATACGCAGTATTTT. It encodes CATSTRTSVSTDTQYF.

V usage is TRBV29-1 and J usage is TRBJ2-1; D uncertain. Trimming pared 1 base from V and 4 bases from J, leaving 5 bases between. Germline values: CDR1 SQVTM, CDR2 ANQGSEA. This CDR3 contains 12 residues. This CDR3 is CSVEALYNEQFF. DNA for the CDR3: TGCAGCGTTGAAGCGCTGTACAATGAGCAGTTCTTC.

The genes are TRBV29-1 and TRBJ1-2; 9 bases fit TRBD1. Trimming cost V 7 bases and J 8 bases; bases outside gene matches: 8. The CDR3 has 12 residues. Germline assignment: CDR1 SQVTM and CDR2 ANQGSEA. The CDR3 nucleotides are TGCAGCGCTCTGGGACAGGGCGGCGGCTACACCTTC. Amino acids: CSALGQGGGYTF.